This record covers a single TCR beta chain. What it binds is not known. This table comes from immunoSEQ multiplex PCR, and its TCRdb copy is limited to in-frame clones, with some not included. The top ten hold about 3.6% of the sample, which has some 420,000 clones, roughly 90% seen once. Trimming shortened V by 4 bases and J by 0 bases, and 13 bases separated the two germline ends. This CDR3 has 17 residues. CDR1 and CDR2 (germline): MDHEN, SYDVKM. This record comes from a study of Ad26.COV2.S vaccination and SARS-CoV-2 variants. About the study: It was the COV1001 Ad26.COV2.S trial arm that included the donor.

Noted treatment: 15 to 20 received Ad26.COV2.S at low or high dose, single or two shots; 5 received placebo; per-sample allocation not given. Sampling was done on day 63 after the first vaccine or placebo injection. Overall study findings and caveats: Reportedly, after vaccination the spike-specific CD8+ and CD4+ T cell responses displayed substantial breadth.

Material: peripheral blood, obtained in a trial of Ad26.COV2.S vaccine versus placebo. J is TRBJ2-6 and V is TRBV28, with D tentatively TRBD1 (5 bases). The origin of this receptor is a person between 18 and 65 years old who received the Ad26.COV2.S COVID-19 vaccine or a placebo. CDR3 amino acids: CASSSAGQSSGANVLTF. The CDR3 nucleotides read TGTGCCAGCAGTTCTGCAGGGCAAAGCTCTGGGGCCAACGTCCTGACTTTC.